One and the same sample provided the 16 T cell receptor beta chains below, sequenced in a study of blood T cell repertoires in COVID-19. Clones were sequenced by immunoSEQ multiplex PCR, and TCRdb holds only the in-frame ones, with some missing. Altogether about 74,000 clones are present, 70% to 90% being singletons, with the ten largest covering 1.9%. Sequencing was performed on peripheral blood. The source of these receptors is a woman of 80 years or more with active or convalescent COVID-19.

The sample holds a few counts of this clone. The chain is built from TRBV6-5 and TRBJ2-2; 7 positions agree with TRBD2. The V segment lost 5 bases and the J segment 5 bases; nucleotides outside the gene matches: 5. The CDR3 spans 14 residues. The germline CDR1 and CDR2 sequences are MNHEY and SVGAGI. CDR3 nucleotides: TGTGCCAGCAGTCCAAGGACTAGGACCGGGGAGCTGTTTTTT. Amino acids: CASSPRTRTGELFF.

The chain joins TRBV11-2 to TRBJ2-7, with a weak D call TRBD1 (5 bases). The CDR3 consists of 15 residues. V dropped 5 bases and J dropped 2 bases, with 16 bases sitting between them. Germline V lookup: CDR1 SGHAT, CDR2 FQNNGV. CDR3 protein: CASSPDGHTTYEQYF. CDR3 coding DNA: TGTGCCAGCAGCCCCGATGGACACACCACCTACGAGCAGTACTTC.

CDR3 sequence reads: CASSFTGTGETQYF. The CDR3, as DNA: TGTGCCAGCAGCTTTACCGGGACAGGAGAGACCCAGTACTTC. The genes are TRBV9 and TRBJ2-5; 8 nucleotides match TRBD1. Germline V gene sequence: CDR1 SGDLS, CDR2 YYNGEE. Unmatched junction bases numbered 6, after V lost 4 bases and J lost 4 bases. CDR3 size: 14 residues.

This sequence joins TRBV24-1 and TRBJ1-5; maybe TRBD1 (5 bases). The CDR3 covers 13 residues. The V end was cut by 12 bases, the J end by 5 bases, with 16 bases between. Per the germline V gene, CDR1 is KGHDR and CDR2 is SFDVKD. The CDR3 sequence: CAPISRAYQPQHF. CDR3 DNA sequence: TGTGCCCCTATTTCCAGGGCCTATCAGCCCCAGCATTTT.

The chain employs TRBV13 and TRBJ1-1, with 7 bases that match TRBD1. This CDR3 has 16 residues. V was pared by 4 bases and J by 0 bases, with 8 bases of the junction left unmatched. CDR1 and CDR2 from the germline V gene are PRHDT and FYEKMQ (reference sequence). The CDR3: CASSWDRSYMNTEAFF. CDR3 in DNA: TGTGCCAGCAGCTGGGACAGAAGTTACATGAACACTGAAGCTTTCTTT. Based on the CDR3 plus reference TRBV13 and TRBJ1-1, the full variable domain is AAGVIQSPRHLIKEKRETATLKCYPIPRHDTVYWYQQGPGQDPQFLISFYEKMQSDKGSIPDRFSAQQFSDYHSELNMSSLELGDSALYFCASSWDRSYMNTEAFFGQGTRLTVV.

J is TRBJ1-2 and V is TRBV28; the D gene is possibly TRBD1 (5 bases). Between the trimmed V and J ends, which lost 3 bases and 6 bases, there was a span of 14 bases. The CDR3 has 14 residues. CDR1 MDHEN and CDR2 SYDVKM come from the germline V gene. The CDR3 DNA reads as TGTGCCAGCAGTTTGAACCAGGGCATCAATGGCTACACCTTC. Its translation is CASSLNQGINGYTF.

This clone is a singleton in its sample. This chain uses TRBV7-6 with TRBJ1-1; TRBD1 matches at 9 bases. Trimming removed 0 bases from V and 5 bases from J; junction bases left unmatched: 4. CDR3 length: 15 residues. Germline CDR1 SGHVS, CDR2 FNYEAQ. The CDR3 DNA reads TGTGCCAGCAGCTTAGCGGGACAGGGATGGACTGAAGCTTTCTTT. It codes for CASSLAGQGWTEAFF.

V is TRBV6-1 and J is TRBJ2-3; 7 positions agree with TRBD1. V dropped 4 bases and J dropped 0; count of bases not matched to a gene: 13. CDR1 and CDR2 (germline): MNHNS, SASEGT. The CDR3 loop spans 18 amino acids. CDR3 coding DNA: TGTGCCAGCAGTGCAGTACCTCCACAGGGGCGTAGCACAGATACGCAGTATTTT. Residues: CASSAVPPQGRSTDTQYF.

This sequence joins TRBV19 and TRBJ2-3; 9 nucleotides line up with TRBD1. The CDR3 runs to 16 residues. Germline V gives CDR1 LNHDA, CDR2 SQIVND (reference sequence). V was clipped by 5 bases and J by 0 bases; unmatched bases: 6. The chain's CDR3 is CASSGRDRDSTDTQYF. The CDR3 DNA reads TGTGCCAGTAGTGGCCGGGACAGGGACAGCACAGATACGCAGTATTTT.

V gene TRBV7-3 combines with J gene TRBJ2-2; 10 positions match TRBD2. This CDR3 contains 15 residues. After removal of 5 bases from V and 4 bases from J, the junction contained 4 bases not matched to a gene. Germline CDR1 reads SGHTA; CDR2 reads FQGTGA. CDR3 region: CASSPRLAGTGELFF. The CDR3 nucleotides are TGTGCCAGCAGCCCACGACTAGCGGGCACCGGGGAGCTGTTTTTT.

The V gene is TRBV29-1, the J gene TRBJ1-1; D gene unclear. The CDR3 covers 13 residues. The germline V gene encodes CDR1 SQVTM and CDR2 ANQGSEA. V dropped 4 bases and J dropped 0 bases, with 9 bases sitting between them. CDR3 sequence: CSVAYSLNTEAFF. In DNA, the CDR3 is TGCAGCGTTGCCTACAGCCTGAACACTGAAGCTTTCTTT.

The chain links TRBV3-1 (or the pseudogene TRBV3-2) to TRBJ1-1; D is perhaps TRBD1 (6 bases). Germline CDR1 and CDR2: LGHDT and YNNKEL (reference sequence). This CDR3 has 12 amino acids. V lost 6 bases and J 10 bases, leaving 15 bases between the germline ends. In DNA, the CDR3 is TGTGCCAGCAGTGAGGGGGAACTACCAGCTTTCTTT. Translating it yields CASSEGELPAFF.

V is TRBV5-4 and J is TRBJ2-2, with D unresolved. Between the trimmed V and J ends, which lost 1 base and 0 bases, there was a span of 7 bases. The CDR3 has 15 amino acids. Germline V gene sequence: CDR1 SGHNT, CDR2 YYREEE (reference sequence). The CDR3 nucleotides read TGTGCCAGCAGCTTGAGAGGCCCGAACACCGGGGAGCTGTTTTTT. Translation: CASSLRGPNTGELFF.

This CDR3 reads CASREGQHSGETQYF. The CDR3 DNA is TGCGCCAGCAGAGAGGGACAGCACAGCGGGGAGACCCAGTACTTC. The chain recombines TRBV5-1 with TRBJ2-5; the D gene is possibly TRBD1 (7 bases). The CDR3 spans 15 residues. V dropped 5 bases and J dropped 5 bases, with 19 bases sitting between them. The germline gives CDR1 SGHRS, CDR2 YFSETQ.

V usage is TRBV2 and J usage is TRBJ2-3, with D possibly matching TRBD2 (5 bases). This CDR3 is built from 15 residues. The germline V gene encodes CDR1 SNHLY and CDR2 FYNNEI. Deletions cut 6 bases from V and 2 bases from J, with 15 bases between. CDR3 sequence: CASSWTPGYTDTQYF. Here the CDR3 DNA reads TGTGCCAGCAGCTGGACTCCGGGATACACAGATACGCAGTATTTT.

The CDR3 here is CASTGTGGGQPQHF. CDR3 DNA: TGTGCCAGTACCGGGACAGGGGGCGGTCAGCCCCAGCATTTT. The genes are TRBV19 and TRBJ1-5; 12 bases are shared with TRBD1. The CDR3 has 14 amino acids. The trim removed 7 bases at V and 6 bases at J, leaving 4 bases unmatched. From germline, CDR1 is LNHDA and CDR2 SQIVND (reference sequence).